The clone carrying this T cell receptor beta chain was seen a handful of times. TCR beta cDNA libraries included unique molecular identifiers. TCRdb processed the PCR reads anew with MiXCR; each CDR3 protein has one entry. The sample consists of 820,000 or so distinct CDR3 sequences, roughly 50% of them appearing once. The sample belongs to a study of post-analysis software for immune sequencing data. The sequencing input was blood. The origin of this receptor is a girl between 5 and 17 years old with multiple sclerosis.

The CDR3 DNA follows: TGTGCCAGCAGCCACCCTCCCGGAGCCACTGAAGCTTTCTTT. It is translated as CASSHPPGATEAFF. The chain combines TRBV7-9 with TRBJ1-1; no clear D gene. The germline gives CDR1 SEHNR, CDR2 FQNEAQ (reference sequence). Trimming removed 5 bases at V and 4 bases at J, with 14 bases between. The CDR3 has 14 residues.